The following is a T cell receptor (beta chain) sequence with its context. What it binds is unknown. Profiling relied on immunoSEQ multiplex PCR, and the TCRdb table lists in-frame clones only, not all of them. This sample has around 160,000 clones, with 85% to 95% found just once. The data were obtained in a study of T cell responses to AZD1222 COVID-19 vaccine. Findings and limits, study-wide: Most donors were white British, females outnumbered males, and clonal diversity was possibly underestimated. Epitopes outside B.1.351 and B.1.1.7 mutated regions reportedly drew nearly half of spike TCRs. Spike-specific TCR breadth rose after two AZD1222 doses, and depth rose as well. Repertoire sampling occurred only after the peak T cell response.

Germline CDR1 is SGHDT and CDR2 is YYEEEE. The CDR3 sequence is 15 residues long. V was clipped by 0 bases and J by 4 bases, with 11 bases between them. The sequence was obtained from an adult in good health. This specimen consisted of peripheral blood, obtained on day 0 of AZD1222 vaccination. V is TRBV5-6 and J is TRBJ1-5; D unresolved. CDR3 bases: TGTGCCAGCAGCTTGGAGGGATCTGGGAATCAGCCCCAGCATTTT. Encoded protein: CASSLEGSGNQPQHF.